This TCR beta chain stems from a study of blood T cell repertoires in COVID-19. Clones were sequenced by immunoSEQ multiplex PCR, and TCRdb holds only the in-frame ones, with some missing. Of approximately 220,000 clones listed, roughly 82% were seen once; the top ten hold about 4.8%. The specimen sequenced was peripheral blood. The TCR comes from a woman in her 70s with acute or convalescent COVID-19.

CDR3: CASSQAQSPGSPLHF. The CDR3 region has the DNA TGCGCCAGCAGCCAAGCCCAGTCCCCGGGTTCACCCCTCCACTTT. The V gene is TRBV4-3, the J gene TRBJ1-6; D gene ambiguous. CDR3 size: 15 residues. The germline V and J ends were trimmed by 1 base and 9 bases, with 13 bases remaining between them. Germline assignment: CDR1 LGHNA and CDR2 YSLEER.